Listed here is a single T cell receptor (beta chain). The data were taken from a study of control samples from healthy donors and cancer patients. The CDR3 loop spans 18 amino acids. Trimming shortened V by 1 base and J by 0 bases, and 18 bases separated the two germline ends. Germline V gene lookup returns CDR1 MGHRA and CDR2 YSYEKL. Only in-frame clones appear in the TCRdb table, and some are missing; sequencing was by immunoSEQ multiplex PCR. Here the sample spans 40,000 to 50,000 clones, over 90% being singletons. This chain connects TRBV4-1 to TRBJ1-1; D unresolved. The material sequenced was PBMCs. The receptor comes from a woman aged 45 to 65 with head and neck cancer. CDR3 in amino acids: CASSQGRGPQLMNTEAFF. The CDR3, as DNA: TGCGCCAGCAGCCAAGGTCGAGGCCCCCAACTGATGAACACTGAAGCTTTCTTT.